This T cell receptor (beta chain) was profiled in a study of blood T cell repertoires in COVID-19. The CDR3 has 15 amino acids. The V and J ends lost 3 bases and 2 bases respectively, with 13 bases between them. Germline V gene sequence: CDR1 LNHDA, CDR2 SQIVND (reference sequence). The protocol was immunoSEQ multiplex PCR, while the TCRdb copy is restricted to in-frame clones and leaves out a portion. The data contain more than 400,000 clones, about 90% of them singletons. V usage is TRBV19 and J usage is TRBJ1-2; no clear D. Sequencing used PBMCs or T cells enriched from blood (not recorded which). The TCR comes from a woman between 18 and 29 years old who had recovered from COVID-19. This chain's CDR3 is CASSIRGEGNYGYTF. CDR3 in DNA: TGTGCCAGTAGTATTCGCGGGGAGGGAAACTATGGCTACACCTTC.